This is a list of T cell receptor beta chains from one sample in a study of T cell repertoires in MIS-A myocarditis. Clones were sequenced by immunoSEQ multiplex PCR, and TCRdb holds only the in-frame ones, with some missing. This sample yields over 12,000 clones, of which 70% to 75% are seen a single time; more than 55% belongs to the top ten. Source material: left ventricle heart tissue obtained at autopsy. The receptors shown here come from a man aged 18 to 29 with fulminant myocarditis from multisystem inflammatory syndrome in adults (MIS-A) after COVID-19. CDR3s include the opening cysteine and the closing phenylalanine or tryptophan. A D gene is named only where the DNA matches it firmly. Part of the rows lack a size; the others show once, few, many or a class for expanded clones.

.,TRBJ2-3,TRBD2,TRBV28,CASSTGTSGTDTQYF,TGTGCCAGCAGTACCGGGACTAGCGGCACAGATACGCAGTATTTT
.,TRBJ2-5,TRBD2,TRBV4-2,CASSQGQRGAYQETQYF,TGTGCCAGCAGCCAAGGACAGCGGGGGGCCTACCAAGAGACCCAGTACTTC
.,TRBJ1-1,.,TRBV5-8,CASSFSLNVRVTEAFF,TGTGCCAGCAGCTTTAGTTTGAATGTAAGGGTAACTGAAGCTTTCTTT
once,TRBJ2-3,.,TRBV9,CASSGSGTTTDTQYF,TGTGCCAGCAGCGGGTCCGGGACCACCACAGATACGCAGTATTTT
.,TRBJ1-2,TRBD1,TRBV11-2,CASSPGGTGADSYGYTF,TGTGCCAGCAGCCCCGGGGGGACAGGGGCGGACTCCTATGGCTACACCTTC
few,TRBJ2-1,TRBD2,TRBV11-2,CASSSRLAGGLQFF,TGTGCCAGCAGCTCCCGACTAGCGGGAGGGTTACAGTTCTTC
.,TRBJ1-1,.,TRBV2,CAGPGGEGPNTEAFF,TGTGCCGGCCCTGGAGGGGAGGGCCCAAACACTGAAGCTTTCTTT
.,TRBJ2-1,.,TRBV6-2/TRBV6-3,CASSYSGGGIDEQFF,TGTGCCAGCAGTTACTCGGGAGGGGGCATCGATGAGCAGTTCTTC
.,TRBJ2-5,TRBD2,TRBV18,CASSTLAGDTQYF,TGTGCCAGCTCAACGCTAGCGGGAGACACCCAGTACTTC
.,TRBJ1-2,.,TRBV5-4,CASSSRGGDFINYGYTF,TGTGCCAGCAGCTCACGGGGGGGGGACTTCATTAACTATGGCTACACCTTC
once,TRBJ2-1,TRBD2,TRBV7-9,CASSLRWGGEGNEQFF,TGTGCCAGCAGCTTACGATGGGGCGGGGAGGGAAATGAGCAGTTCTTC
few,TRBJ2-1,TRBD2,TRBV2,CASRPKTSGRYNEQFF,TGTGCCAGCAGGCCCAAGACTAGCGGGAGATACAATGAGCAGTTCTTC
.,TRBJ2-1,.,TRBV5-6,CASSLVAGRGSYEQFF,TGTGCCAGCAGCTTGGTCGCCGGTAGAGGGTCGTATGAGCAGTTCTTC
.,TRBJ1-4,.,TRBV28,CASSSPSRATNEKLFF,TGTGCCAGCAGTAGCCCGAGTCGTGCAACTAATGAAAAACTGTTTTTT
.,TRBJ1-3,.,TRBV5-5,CASSLEGGFLGDTIYF,TGTGCCAGCAGCTTGGAAGGTGGCTTCCTGGGGGACACCATATATTTT
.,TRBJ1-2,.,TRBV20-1,CSNYGYTF,TGCAGTAACTATGGCTACACCTTC
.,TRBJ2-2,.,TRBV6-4,CASRGLGPANTGELFF,TGTGCCAGCAGGGGATTGGGACCCGCGAACACCGGGGAGCTGTTTTTT
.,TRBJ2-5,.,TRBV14,CASSLSETQYF,TGTGCCAGCAGCCTGAGCGAGACCCAGTACTTC
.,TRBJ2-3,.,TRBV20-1,CSARGLDTQYF,TGCAGTGCTAGAGGCTTAGATACGCAGTATTTT
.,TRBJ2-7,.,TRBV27,CASSLSVDSSYEQYF,TGTGCCAGCAGTTTATCCGTGGACAGCTCCTACGAGCAGTACTTC
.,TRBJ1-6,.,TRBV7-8,CASSAVSNRGSPLHF,TGTGCCAGCAGCGCCGTATCAAACCGGGGTTCACCCCTCCACTTT